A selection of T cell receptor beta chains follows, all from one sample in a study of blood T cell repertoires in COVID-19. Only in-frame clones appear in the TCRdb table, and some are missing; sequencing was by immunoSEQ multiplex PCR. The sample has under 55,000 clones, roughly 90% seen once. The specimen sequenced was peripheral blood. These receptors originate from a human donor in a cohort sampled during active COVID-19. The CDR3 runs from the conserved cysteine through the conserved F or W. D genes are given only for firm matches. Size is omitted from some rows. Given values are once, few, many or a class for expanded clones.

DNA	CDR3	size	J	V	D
TGTGCCAGCAGACCGGGAGGGAGCTACGAGCAGTACTTC	CASRPGGSYEQYF	-	TRBJ2-7	TRBV19	TRBD2
TGCGCCAGCAGCCAACACAGCGGGAGCTCCTACAATGAGCAGTTCTTC	CASSQHSGSSYNEQFF	-	TRBJ2-1	TRBV4-1	TRBD2
TGTGCCTGGAGTGGATACAGGGGGCATCTTTCACCCCTCCACTTT	CAWSGYRGHLSPLHF	once	TRBJ1-6	TRBV30	TRBD1
TGTGCCAGTAATTCGGCGGGGACAGGGGGCAATGAGCAGTTCTTC	CASNSAGTGGNEQFF	-	TRBJ2-1	TRBV19	TRBD1
TGTGCCACCAGGAGCGAGCGGGAGATCGGAGAGACCCAGTACTTC	CATRSEREIGETQYF	-	TRBJ2-5	TRBV15	TRBD2
TGTGCCACCAGTGATTATAGCAATGAGCAGTTCTTC	CATSDYSNEQFF	-	TRBJ2-1	TRBV24-1	-
TGTGCCAGTAGAACAGGGAACACTGAAGCTTTCTTT	CASRTGNTEAFF	-	TRBJ1-1	TRBV19	-
TGTGCCAGCAGTCGACAGGGGCTGGGTGGCTACACCTTC	CASSRQGLGGYTF	-	TRBJ1-2	TRBV6-5	TRBD1
TGTGCCAGCACCCCGGGAGACAGGGGAGAAGCTTTCTTT	CASTPGDRGEAFF	-	TRBJ1-1	TRBV28	TRBD1
TGTGCCAGCAGCCAATTCATAACAGGGGCGGCTGAAGCTTTCTTT	CASSQFITGAAEAFF	-	TRBJ1-1	TRBV14	TRBD1
TGTGCCAGCAGCCAAGATGTAAACAGGGAGATCGCCGGGGAGCTGTTTTTT	CASSQDVNREIAGELFF	-	TRBJ2-2	TRBV4-2	-
TGTGCCAGTAGTCGCCGGACAGGGCACAATGAGCAGTTCTTC	CASSRRTGHNEQFF	once	TRBJ2-1	TRBV19	TRBD1
TGTGCCAGCAGCGTCCAGGGGGCCCAATACTACAATGAGCAGTTCTTC	CASSVQGAQYYNEQFF	-	TRBJ2-1	TRBV9	TRBD1
TGTGCCACCAGCTTGGACAGGTTTTTGGGTCAGCCCCAGCATTTT	CATSLDRFLGQPQHF	-	TRBJ1-5	TRBV15	TRBD1
TGTGCCAGCAGCTTAGGGGGGCCCCGTAGCTCCTACAATGAGCAGTTCTTC	CASSLGGPRSSYNEQFF	-	TRBJ2-1	TRBV7-8	-
TGTGCCAGCAGCTTAGGGACATTGAAGGGGAACACTGAAGCTTTCTTT	CASSLGTLKGNTEAFF	-	TRBJ1-1	TRBV7-8	-
TGTGCCAGCTCACCAAGGAACGAGCGGGGAGAGCAGTACTTC	CASSPRNERGEQYF	-	TRBJ2-7	TRBV18	TRBD2
TGCAGTGCTAGGGGAGGAGAGCAGTTCTTC	CSARGGEQFF	-	TRBJ2-1	TRBV20-1	-
TGTGCCTGGATGCGGGAGAGCGAGCAGTACTTC	CAWMRESEQYF	-	TRBJ2-7	TRBV30	TRBD2
TGTGCCAGCAGCTTCAGGAGCGGGAGGGCCTGGGAGCAGTACTTC	CASSFRSGRAWEQYF	-	TRBJ2-7	TRBV7-9	TRBD2
TGTGCCAGCAGCCCAAGAAACAGGGGGGGCTACACCTTC	CASSPRNRGGYTF	once	TRBJ1-2	TRBV3-1/TRBV3-2	TRBD1
TGTGCCAGCAGCCAACTAGCGGGCCAATACAATGAGCAGTTCTTC	CASSQLAGQYNEQFF	-	TRBJ2-1	TRBV7-9	TRBD2
TGTGCCAGCAGCGTCCGGGGGGACCAAGAGACCCAGTACTTC	CASSVRGDQETQYF	once	TRBJ2-5	TRBV9	TRBD2
TGTGCCACAGGGGACCACTATGGCTACACCTTC	CATGDHYGYTF	-	TRBJ1-2	TRBV27	-
TGTGCCAGCAGCAAAGCGACTAGCGGGACGACCTACGAGCAGTACTTC	CASSKATSGTTYEQYF	-	TRBJ2-7	TRBV21-1	-
TGCGCCAGCAGCTATAGCGGGAGGTCTGATGATACGCAGTATTTT	CASSYSGRSDDTQYF	-	TRBJ2-3	TRBV5-1	TRBD2
TGTGCCAGCAGCTCGAGGGTGGACAGGCATTTACGTGGCTACACCTTC	CASSSRVDRHLRGYTF	-	TRBJ1-2	TRBV7-9	TRBD1
TGTGCCAGCAGCCCCCAATTAGCGGGAACCTACAATGAGCAGTTCTTC	CASSPQLAGTYNEQFF	-	TRBJ2-1	TRBV11-3	TRBD2
TGTGCCAGCAGCTTAACCACAGGCCGCTCGGGAGATGAAAAACTGTTTTTT	CASSLTTGRSGDEKLFF	-	TRBJ1-4	TRBV11-3	-
TGCGCCAGCAGCTTAGGTACAGGGAATAATGGCTACACCTTC	CASSLGTGNNGYTF	once	TRBJ1-2	TRBV5-1	-
TGTGCCAGCAGTTTAATCATATGGGACAGAGGCTACACCTTC	CASSLIIWDRGYTF	-	TRBJ1-2	TRBV28	TRBD1
TGTGCCAGCAGTGAAGCGGGAGGGGGGCAAGAGACCCAGTACTTC	CASSEAGGGQETQYF	-	TRBJ2-5	TRBV6-1	-
TGTGCCAGCAGCTTAAGGCCGGGGAGCAACTATGGCTACACCTTC	CASSLRPGSNYGYTF	-	TRBJ1-2	TRBV7-3	-
TGTGCCAGCAGTTTAGCGGGAGGGCGAAAAGATACGCAGTATTTT	CASSLAGGRKDTQYF	-	TRBJ2-3	TRBV3-1/TRBV3-2	TRBD2
TGTGCCAGCAGGGAGTTGAATAGCAATCAGCCCCAGCATTTT	CASRELNSNQPQHF	-	TRBJ1-5	TRBV2	-
TGTGCCAGCAGTGCAGGGACAGGGGGCGATGGCTACACCTTC	CASSAGTGGDGYTF	-	TRBJ1-2	TRBV27	TRBD1
TGTGCCAGCAGCCATGGACTAGCGGGGTCTGGGGCCAACGTCCTGACTTTC	CASSHGLAGSGANVLTF	-	TRBJ2-6	TRBV3-1/TRBV3-2	TRBD2